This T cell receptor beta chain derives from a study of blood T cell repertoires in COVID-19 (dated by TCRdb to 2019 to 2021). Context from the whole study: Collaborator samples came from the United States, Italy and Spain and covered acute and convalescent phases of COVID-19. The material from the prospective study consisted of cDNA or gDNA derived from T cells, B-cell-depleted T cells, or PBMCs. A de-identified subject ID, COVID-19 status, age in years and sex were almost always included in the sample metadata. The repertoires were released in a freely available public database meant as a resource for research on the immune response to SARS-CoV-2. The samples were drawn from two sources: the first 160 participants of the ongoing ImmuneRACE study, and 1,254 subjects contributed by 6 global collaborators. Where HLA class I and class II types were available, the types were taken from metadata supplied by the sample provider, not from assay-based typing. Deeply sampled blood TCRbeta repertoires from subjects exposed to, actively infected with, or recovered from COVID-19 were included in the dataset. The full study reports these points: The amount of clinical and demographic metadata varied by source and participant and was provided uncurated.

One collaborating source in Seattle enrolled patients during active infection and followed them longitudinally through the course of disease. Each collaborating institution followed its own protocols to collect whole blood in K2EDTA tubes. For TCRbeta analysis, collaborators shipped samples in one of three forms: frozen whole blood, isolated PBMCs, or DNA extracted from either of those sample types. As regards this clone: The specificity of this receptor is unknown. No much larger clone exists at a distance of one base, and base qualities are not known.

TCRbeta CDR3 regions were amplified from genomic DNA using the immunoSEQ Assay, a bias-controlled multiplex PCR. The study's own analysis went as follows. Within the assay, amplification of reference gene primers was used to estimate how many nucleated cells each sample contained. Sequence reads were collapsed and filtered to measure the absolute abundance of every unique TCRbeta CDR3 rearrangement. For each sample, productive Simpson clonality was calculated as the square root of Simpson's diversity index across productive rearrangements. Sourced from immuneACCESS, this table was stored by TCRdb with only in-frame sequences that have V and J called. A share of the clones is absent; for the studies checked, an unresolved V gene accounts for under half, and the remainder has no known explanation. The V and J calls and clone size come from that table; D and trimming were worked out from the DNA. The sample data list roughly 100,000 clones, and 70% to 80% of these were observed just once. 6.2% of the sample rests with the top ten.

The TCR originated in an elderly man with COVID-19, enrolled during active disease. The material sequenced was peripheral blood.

The base sequence is TGTGCCAGCAGCTTAGATACTAGCGGGGTGTACGAGCAGTACTTC. This sequence encodes CASSLDTSGVYEQYF. The sequence joins TRBV7-2 to TRBJ2-7, with TRBD2 matching 10 junction bases. The germline V gene sets CDR1 to SGHTA and CDR2 to FQGNSA. V and J are trimmed by 1 base and 4 bases, and the gene matches miss 4 bases of the junction. The CDR3 sequence holds 15 residues, the cysteine and phenylalanine included. Only the CDR3 part of the read is kept: 45 bases, read in frame from the first base.